This note documents a single TCR beta chain sequence. The antigen is not known. This sample stems from a study of regulatory dendritic cells for organ transplantation. Findings and caveats of the study: Of resting T cell subsets, memory CD8+ had the most alloreactive clonotypes.

CFSE-labeled sorted T cells met regulatory or mature dendritic cells for 4 to 6 days. CD4+ or CD8+ T cells were sorted as naive CD45RA+ or memory CD45RO+. Repertoires were generated with immunoSEQ multiplex PCR, while TCRdb's copy carries only in-frame clones and drops some. The top ten hold roughly 2.5% of the sample, which has around 11,000 clones, more than 70% seen once. V lost 4 bases to trimming and J lost 3 bases; unmatched junction nucleotides: 7. The CDR3 is 17 residues long. The germline V gene encodes CDR1 MNHNS and CDR2 SASEGT. Specimen: memory CD4+ T cells from blood cultured with dendritic cells. The sample's subset: CD45RO+ memory T cells. V usage is TRBV6-1 and J usage is TRBJ2-5, with TRBD2 matching over 14 bases. The TCR originated in a human donor in good health. In DNA, the CDR3 is TGTGCCAGCAGTGTGGGACTAGCGGGGGCCTACGAAGAGACCCAGTACTTC. Its protein is CASSVGLAGAYEETQYF.